Below are 23 T cell receptor beta chains sequenced from a single sample in a study of blood T cells in healthy people across ages. A sample-barcoded 5' primer and a J-beta primer mix were used in a second PCR of about 6 to 11 cycles. Via MiXCR, TCRdb re-called the 5' RACE reads, giving one row per CDR3 protein. The table records around 1,000,000 distinct CDR3 sequences, 20% to 25% of them present only once. Separately, the same data were catalogued under a study of T cells of mothers and their children.

Material: blood. The receptor set was obtained from a girl aged 2 to 9 in good health.

J is TRBJ1-5 and V is TRBV10-3; D remains unclear. CDR3 length equals 14 residues. Germline V CDR1 and CDR2: ENHRY, SYGVKD. V shed 3 bases and J shed 7 bases, with 13 bases lying between them. The CDR3 here is CAISEDDGRQPQHF. The CDR3 nucleotides read TGTGCCATCAGTGAAGACGACGGGAGGCAGCCCCAGCATTTT.

The chain recombines TRBV7-6 with TRBJ1-3; D unresolved. The germline V gene has CDR1 SGHVS and CDR2 FNYEAQ. Trimming shortened V by 5 bases and J by 4 bases, and 12 bases separated the two germline ends. CDR3 size: 14 residues. CDR3 in DNA: TGTGCCAGCAGCCCTGGTTGGTCCGGAAACACCATATATTTT. Its protein product is CASSPGWSGNTIYF.

The table lists this clonotype with a few counts. The gene calls are TRBV15 and TRBJ2-7, with D possibly TRBD1 on 7 matching bases. This CDR3 comprises 12 residues. Germline V gives CDR1 LNHNV, CDR2 YYDKDF (reference sequence). V was trimmed by 8 bases and J by 5 bases, leaving 13 bases between them. CDR3 protein: CATGDREDEQYF. The CDR3 DNA sequence: TGTGCCACCGGTGACAGGGAGGACGAGCAGTACTTC.

The rearrangement uses TRBV9 and TRBJ1-1; weak D call: TRBD1 (6 bases). CDR3 size: 14 residues. Germline V gives CDR1 SGDLS, CDR2 YYNGEE. Trimming stripped 3 bases from V and 11 bases from J, with 20 bases between. CDR3 sequence (DNA): TGTGCCAGCAGCGAAGGGTGGGGGGGGGCCACGGCTTTCTTT. Translating gives CASSEGWGGATAFF.

Turning to this clonotype: The junction differs from germline at one of its ends, possibly a read error. V usage is TRBV7-8 and J usage is TRBJ2-7; D not resolved. Germline assignment: CDR1 SGHVS and CDR2 FQNEAQ. The CDR3 extends over 15 amino acids. The CDR3 sequence: CASSPRLAASSEQYF. CDR3 DNA sequence: TGTGCCAGCAGCCCACGACTGGCTGCGTCCTCCGAGCAGTACTTC.

Concerning this clonotype itself: A much more abundant neighbour one base away suggests this may be a read error. The rearrangement links TRBV4-3 to TRBJ2-6, with D tentatively TRBD1 or TRBD2 (5 bases each). The CDR3 runs 17 residues. Germline V gene sequence: CDR1 LGHNA, CDR2 YSLEER. DNA of the CDR3: TGCGCCAGCAGCCAGGGAGACAGCTCCTCTGGGGCCAACGTCCCGACTTTC. Translation gives CASSQGDSSSGANVPTF.

The chain joins TRBV4-3 to TRBJ2-7; D is undetermined. Germline CDR1 reads LGHNA; CDR2 reads YSLEER. V was pared by 4 bases and J by 0 bases, with 10 bases between. The CDR3 consists of 14 residues. CDR3: CASSLFRSSYEQYF. In DNA, the CDR3 is TGCGCCAGCAGCCTTTTCAGGAGCTCCTACGAGCAGTACTTC.

J is TRBJ1-4 and V is TRBV29-1; no definite D call. V was pared by 5 bases and J by 3 bases, with 10 bases between. The germline V gene encodes CDR1 SQVTM and CDR2 ANQGSEA. CDR3 length: 13 residues. The CDR3 here is CSVLQGSNEKLFF. The CDR3 region has the DNA TGCAGCGTTCTTCAAGGCTCTAATGAAAAACTGTTTTTT.

The genes are TRBV29-1 and TRBJ1-1; 8 bases are a match to TRBD1. This CDR3 is built from 14 residues. J gave up 12 bases and V 5 bases, and 17 bases lay outside the gene matches. Germline loops: CDR1 SQVTM, CDR2 ANQGSEA. DNA of the CDR3: TGCAGCGTTTTGCCCTTGATGACAGGGGTAGGACCTTTCTTT. Its translation is CSVLPLMTGVGPFF.

This clonotype was recorded a few times. The chain is built from TRBV5-1 and TRBJ2-5; D perhaps matches TRBD2 (6 bases). The J call may be incorrect, as the DNA end agrees better with TRBJ2-7. Germline lookup yields CDR1 SGHRS and CDR2 YFSETQ. The CDR3 is 15 amino acids. The CDR3: CASSLAPGLVYEQYF. The DNA of the CDR3 is TGCGCCAGCAGCTTGGCCCCGGGACTGGTCTACGAGCAGTACTTC.

This chain links TRBV11-1 with TRBJ2-3; D is perhaps TRBD2 (6 bases). This CDR3 region has 16 residues. V lost 4 bases and J 2 bases, leaving 16 bases between the germline ends. Germline-derived CDR1 and CDR2 are SGHAT and FQDESV (reference sequence). The CDR3 loop reads CASSSIYGGTTDTQYF. CDR3 sequence (DNA): TGTGCCAGCAGCTCCATTTACGGCGGGACCACAGATACGCAGTATTTT.

This clonotype came up a few times. This chain links TRBV6-6 with TRBJ1-1; D gene unclear. The CDR3 spans 16 residues. Germline V gene lookup returns CDR1 MNHNY and CDR2 SVGAGI (reference sequence). Trimming removed 0 bases from V and 5 bases from J, with 16 bases in between. This chain's CDR3 is CASSYSQPRERTEAFF. CDR3 sequence (DNA): TGTGCCAGCAGTTACTCCCAGCCGCGAGAGAGGACTGAAGCTTTCTTT.

This clonotype was seen only a few times. The chain uses TRBV6-1 and TRBJ2-5; 10 bases map to TRBD2. The CDR3 contains 17 residues. From germline, CDR1 is MNHNS and CDR2 SASEGT. V lost 6 bases to trimming and J lost 1 base; unmatched junction nucleotides: 11. The CDR3 is CASRGVSGLAAQETQYF. The CDR3 DNA sequence: TGTGCCAGCAGGGGGGTTTCTGGACTAGCGGCCCAAGAGACCCAGTACTTC.

This clonotype appeared a few times. The V call is TRBV5-1, the J call TRBJ2-3, with 11 bases that match TRBD2. This CDR3 spans 17 amino acids. J lost 3 bases, V lost 2 bases, and 8 bases had no gene match. Germline loops: CDR1 SGHRS, CDR2 YFSETQ. This CDR3 reads CASSFETGTSGTDTQYF. Written as DNA, the CDR3 is TGCGCCAGCAGCTTCGAGACTGGGACTAGCGGAACAGATACGCAGTATTTT.

This clonotype was counted only a few times. The V call is TRBV6-1, the J call TRBJ2-3; possible D gene TRBD2, 5 bases. With 4 bases removed from V and 5 bases from J, the gap between germline ends came to 16 bases. The CDR3 length is 15 residues. The germline CDR1 and CDR2 sequences are MNHNS and SASEGT. The CDR3 sequence is CASSAESPGIDTQYF. DNA of the CDR3: TGTGCCAGCAGTGCGGAAAGCCCCGGGATAGATACGCAGTATTTT.

This clonotype appeared a single time. Compared with germline, one end of the junction differs, possibly owing to a read error. V is TRBV11-2 and J is TRBJ2-3; 10 nucleotides line up with TRBD2. CDR1 is SGHAT and CDR2 is FQNNGV in the germline V gene. The CDR3 sequence is 16 residues long. The CDR3 sequence is CASRLAGGLSTDTQYF. In DNA form, the CDR3 reads TGTGCCAGCAGGTTAGCGGGGGGCCTTAGCACAGATACGCAGTATTTT.

In its sample, this clonotype was seen a few times. The chain uses TRBV28 and TRBJ2-7; D might be TRBD2 (5 bases). Between the trimmed V and J ends, which lost 6 bases and 2 bases, there was a span of 14 bases. Germline V gene sequence: CDR1 MDHEN, CDR2 SYDVKM. This CDR3 spans 14 amino acids. CDR3 loop: CASSFGLETYEQYF. The CDR3 DNA follows: TGTGCCAGCAGCTTCGGACTTGAAACCTACGAGCAGTACTTC. Combining the CDR3 with reference TRBV28 and TRBJ2-7 gives the whole variable domain DVKVTQSSRYLVKRTGEKVFLECVQDMDHENMFWYRQDPGLGLRLIYFSYDVKMKEKGDIPEGYSVSREKKERFSLILESASTNQTSMYLCASSFGLETYEQYFGPGTRLTVT.

This clonotype was counted between two and nine times. V usage is TRBV13 and J usage is TRBJ1-2; perhaps TRBD1 as D (5 bases). Germline lookup yields CDR1 PRHDT and CDR2 FYEKMQ (reference sequence). The CDR3 totals 17 residues. With 5 bases removed from V and 0 bases from J, the gap between germline ends came to 19 bases. The CDR3 sequence is CASSDALLGATNYGYTF. The DNA of the CDR3 is TGTGCCAGCAGCGACGCATTATTAGGGGCGACTAACTATGGCTACACCTTC.

A word on this clonotype: The junction differs from germline at one of its ends, possibly a read error. DNA for the CDR3: TGTGCCACCGAACCGGGACAGGGGGGCATCCAATTCACCGGGGAGCTGTATTTT. The encoded protein is CATEPGQGGIQFTGELYF. The V and J genes are TRBV10-3 and TRBJ2-2, with 11 positions matching TRBD1. Per germline, CDR1 ENHRY and CDR2 SYGVKD. This CDR3 spans 18 amino acids.

This clonotype has just a few counts. V usage is TRBV10-3 and J usage is TRBJ2-1, with no clear D. This CDR3 has 14 residues. Trimming took 3 bases from V and 6 from J, leaving 12 bases between them. The V gene's germline CDR1 is ENHRY and CDR2 SYGVKD. CDR3 DNA sequence: TGTGCCATCAGTGATTCGAACAGATTCAATGAGCAGTTCTTC. As protein: CAISDSNRFNEQFF.

The chain joins TRBV28 to TRBJ1-6, with D possibly being TRBD1 (5 bases). The length of the CDR3 is 14 residues. V lost 6 bases, J lost 9 bases, and 15 bases lay in between. Germline CDR1 and CDR2: MDHEN and SYDVKM. CDR3 sequence reads: CASRPDSLLSPLHF. The CDR3 DNA is TGTGCCAGCAGGCCAGACAGTCTACTTTCACCCCTCCACTTT. The entire variable domain, with the rest obtained from reference TRBV28 and TRBJ1-6, is as follows: DVKVTQSSRYLVKRTGEKVFLECVQDMDHENMFWYRQDPGLGLRLIYFSYDVKMKEKGDIPEGYSVSREKKERFSLILESASTNQTSMYLCASRPDSLLSPLHFGNGTRLTVT.

The rearrangement links TRBV14 to TRBJ2-2; D unresolved. Trimming shortened V by 5 bases and J by 1 base, and 11 bases separated the two germline ends. CDR1 and CDR2 from the germline V gene are SGHDN and FVKESK. The CDR3 is made up of 15 amino acids. CDR3: CASSALTVNTGELFF. CDR3 sequence (DNA): TGTGCCAGCAGCGCCCTTACCGTGAACACCGGGGAGCTGTTTTTT.

The rearrangement joins TRBV29-1 to TRBJ1-1; possibly TRBD1 for D (6 bases). CDR1 SQVTM and CDR2 ANQGSEA come from the germline V gene. The germline V and J ends were trimmed by 5 bases and 2 bases, with 12 bases remaining between them. The CDR3 contains 13 residues. The CDR3 nucleotides are TGCAGCGTTACAGGGCAGTTCAACACTGAAGCTTTCTTT. Translated: CSVTGQFNTEAFF.